Below are 23 T cell receptor beta chains sequenced from a single sample in a study of control samples from healthy donors and cancer patients. The method was immunoSEQ multiplex PCR; TCRdb's version includes in-frame clones alone and lacks a portion of them. The sample gives about 190,000 clones, 91% of which show up once; around 1.9% is in the top ten. The sequenced sample consisted of blood. These receptors all stem from a man aged 30 to 39 in good health.

V gene TRBV5-1 combines with J gene TRBJ1-2; 11 positions match TRBD1. This CDR3 spans 14 amino acids. Germline V gives CDR1 SGHRS, CDR2 YFSETQ. V dropped 3 bases and J dropped 7; count of bases not matched to a gene: 5. CDR3 loop: CASSSDRGLFGYTF. The DNA of the CDR3 is TGCGCCAGCAGCTCGGACAGGGGGCTATTTGGCTACACCTTC.

CDR3 DNA sequence: TGTGCCAGCCAAATCGACCAGTATCAGCCCCAGCATTTT. This codes for CASQIDQYQPQHF. The V and J genes are TRBV2 and TRBJ1-5; D call uncertain. CDR1 SNHLY and CDR2 FYNNEI come from the germline V gene. The length of the CDR3 is 13 residues. V was trimmed by 8 bases and J by 5 bases, leaving 13 bases between them. Drawing the rest from reference TRBV2 and TRBJ1-5, the complete variable domain is EPEVTQTPSHQVTQMGQEVILRCVPISNHLYFYWYRQILGQKVEFLVSFYNNEISEKSEIFDDQFSVERPDGSNFTLKIRSTKLEDSAMYFCASQIDQYQPQHFGDGTRLSIL.

The chain carries TRBV5-4 and TRBJ1-6; D possibly corresponds to TRBD1 (5 bases). The CDR3 extends over 16 amino acids. Looked up from germline, CDR1 is SGHNT and CDR2 is YYREEE (reference sequence). V was cut by 1 base and J by 6 bases, with 14 bases left in between. The CDR3 DNA is TGTGCCAGCAGCTTGAGAGGGCCCGGGGGTAATTCACCCCTCCACTTT. Translated: CASSLRGPGGNSPLHF. Complete variable domain (other parts from reference TRBV5-4 and TRBJ1-6): ETGVTQSPTHLIKTRGQQVTLRCSSQSGHNTVSWYQQALGQGPQFIFQYYREEENGRGNFPPRFSGLQFPNYSSELNVNALELDDSALYLCASSLRGPGGNSPLHFGNGTRLTVT.

V and J are TRBV10-3 and TRBJ2-1; no clear D. Germline lookup yields CDR1 ENHRY and CDR2 SYGVKD. V dropped 0 bases and J dropped 5 bases, with 8 bases sitting between them. The CDR3 length is 14 residues. The DNA for the CDR3 is TGTGCCATCAGTGAGTCGCCGAGGAACAATGAGCAGTTCTTC. Translating it yields CAISESPRNNEQFF.

The chain combines TRBV15 with TRBJ2-5, with D tentatively TRBD1 or TRBD2 (6 bases each). Between the trimmed V and J ends, which lost 0 bases and 4 bases, there was a span of 18 bases. This CDR3 is 17 amino acids long. Per the germline V gene, CDR1 is LNHNV and CDR2 is YYDKDF (reference sequence). The CDR3 DNA reads as TGTGCCACCAGCAGAGATAAGGGGGGCCCTCATCGAGAGACCCAGTACTTC. Encoded protein: CATSRDKGGPHRETQYF.

The V and J genes are TRBV18 and TRBJ1-6; D not certain. Trimming took off 1 base at V and 5 bases at J, with 12 bases between the two ends. The CDR3 consists of 16 residues. Germline V gives CDR1 KGHSH, CDR2 LQKENI. CDR3 in DNA: TGTGCCAGCTCACCACTCGCTATGGCAGATAATTCACCCCTCCACTTT. Residues: CASSPLAMADNSPLHF.

V usage is TRBV13 and J usage is TRBJ1-1; D not certain. Germline V gene lookup returns CDR1 PRHDT and CDR2 FYEKMQ (reference sequence). The V end was cut by 0 bases, the J end by 1 base, with 9 bases between. The CDR3 contains 15 residues. CDR3 sequence: CASSLGLNENTEAFF. The CDR3 region has the DNA TGTGCCAGCAGCTTAGGCCTGAACGAGAACACTGAAGCTTTCTTT.

The V call is TRBV5-8, the J call TRBJ1-1, with D hard to call. This CDR3 region has 14 residues. The V gene's germline CDR1 is SGHTS and CDR2 YDEGEE. Trimming took 1 base from V and 1 from J, leaving 8 bases between them. The DNA of the CDR3 is TGTGCCAGCAGCTTGAGTATCAGGAACACTGAAGCTTTCTTT. It yields the protein CASSLSIRNTEAFF.

The chain combines TRBV2 with TRBJ1-2; TRBD1 matches at 7 bases. The CDR3 has 13 residues. CDR1 is SNHLY and CDR2 is FYNNEI in the germline V gene. Germline trimming cut 6 bases from V and 2 bases from J; bases unmatched to any gene: 3. The CDR3 is CASSIQGNYGYTF. CDR3 DNA: TGTGCCAGCAGCATACAGGGGAACTATGGCTACACCTTC.

The rearrangement links TRBV13 to TRBJ1-2; a weak D match, TRBD1 (6 bases). The CDR3 is 14 amino acids. Trimming took 5 bases from V and 3 from J, leaving 13 bases between them. Germline values: CDR1 PRHDT, CDR2 FYEKMQ (reference sequence). The DNA for the CDR3 is TGTGCCAGCAGCATCGACAGGTACGACTATGGCTACACCTTC. Its protein product is CASSIDRYDYGYTF.

The chain joins TRBV30 to TRBJ1-2, with D possibly being TRBD1 (5 bases). Germline CDR1 GTSNPN, CDR2 SVGIG (reference sequence). Trimming removed 5 bases at V and 4 bases at J, with 14 bases between. CDR3 size: 13 residues. The CDR3 reads CAWGTNVIYGYTF. CDR3 sequence (DNA): TGTGCCTGGGGGACCAACGTTATCTATGGCTACACCTTC.

The chain recombines TRBV11-3 with TRBJ1-1, with 12 bases identical to TRBD1. V was clipped by 5 bases and J by 0 bases; unmatched bases: 7. This CDR3 region has 17 residues. Germline lookup yields CDR1 SGHNT and CDR2 YENEEA. CDR3 in amino acids: CASSPGGTGGLNTEAFF. The CDR3 coding sequence is TGTGCCAGCAGCCCAGGCGGGACAGGGGGCTTGAACACTGAAGCTTTCTTT.

V usage is TRBV19 and J usage is TRBJ1-1, with D maybe TRBD1 (5 bases). V was clipped by 4 bases and J by 1 base, with 13 bases between them. The germline V gene encodes CDR1 LNHDA and CDR2 SQIVND (reference sequence). There are 15 residues in the CDR3. For the CDR3, the DNA is TGTGCCAGTAGTACGGGGGGGTCGAGGAACACTGAAGCTTTCTTT. This encodes CASSTGGSRNTEAFF.

The J gene is TRBJ2-3, the V gene TRBV18; D is uncertain. V was shortened by 3 bases and J by 0 bases, with 10 bases between the two germline ends. This CDR3 is 15 amino acids long. Germline assignment: CDR1 KGHSH and CDR2 LQKENI. Here the CDR3 reads CASSPQPVSTDTQYF. DNA of the CDR3: TGTGCCAGCTCACCGCAACCGGTTAGCACAGATACGCAGTATTTT.

The chain couples TRBV30 to TRBJ1-1; D not resolved. Trimming took off 0 bases at V and 3 bases at J, with 11 bases between the two ends. This CDR3 contains 14 residues. Germline V gene sequence: CDR1 GTSNPN, CDR2 SVGIG (reference sequence). CDR3 sequence reads: CAWSVSRSDTEAFF. CDR3 nucleotides: TGTGCCTGGAGTGTTTCACGTTCCGACACTGAAGCTTTCTTT.

The J gene is TRBJ1-4, the V gene TRBV5-1; 8 bases fit TRBD1. There are 13 residues in the CDR3. V was pared by 4 bases and J by 8 bases, with 4 bases of the junction left unmatched. Per the germline V gene, CDR1 is SGHRS and CDR2 is YFSETQ. As DNA, the CDR3 is TGCGCCAGCAGCACCGGGACAGGCGAAAAACTGTTTTTT. As protein: CASSTGTGEKLFF.

The rearrangement joins TRBV20-1 to TRBJ2-1, with 10 bases fitting TRBD2. Germline V gene sequence: CDR1 DFQATT, CDR2 SNEGSKA (reference sequence). The CDR3 covers 15 residues. V lost 3 bases to trimming and J lost 5 bases; unmatched junction nucleotides: 7. The CDR3 DNA is TGCAGTGCTAGTCTTCCTAGCGGGGGAAACAATGAGCAGTTCTTC. It codes for CSASLPSGGNNEQFF.

The V and J genes are TRBV4-1 and TRBJ2-3; 8 bases are a match to TRBD2. Trimming took 0 bases from V and 10 from J; bases not matched to a gene: 12. The CDR3 runs 16 residues. Per germline, CDR1 MGHRA and CDR2 YSYEKL. The CDR3: CASSQEASGSTAPQYF. CDR3 in DNA: TGCGCCAGCAGCCAAGAGGCTAGCGGGTCGACCGCCCCGCAGTATTTT.

The chain employs TRBV27 and TRBJ2-7; D gene uncertain. The CDR3 sequence is 14 residues long. In germline, CDR1 is MNHEY, CDR2 SMNVEV (reference sequence). Trimming stripped 1 base from V and 5 bases from J, with 12 bases between. The CDR3 spells CASSLLARWNEQYF. Written as DNA, the CDR3 is TGTGCCAGCAGTTTATTAGCCCGCTGGAACGAGCAGTACTTC.

This clone was observed a single time. DNA of the CDR3: TGTGCCAGTAGTTACAACAGGGGGAGCTCCTACAATGAGCAGTTCTTC. As protein: CASSYNRGSSYNEQFF. V usage is TRBV19 and J usage is TRBJ2-1; 8 positions match TRBD1. Per the germline V gene, CDR1 is LNHDA and CDR2 is SQIVND (reference sequence). This CDR3 spans 16 amino acids. V lost 5 bases to trimming and J lost 0 bases; unmatched junction nucleotides: 6.

The gene calls are TRBV10-1 and TRBJ2-1; 7 bases fit TRBD1. Trimming cost V 4 bases and J 4 bases; bases outside gene matches: 4. Germline-derived CDR1 and CDR2 are WNHNN and SYGVQD (reference sequence). The length of the CDR3 is 14 residues. The CDR3 DNA reads as TGCGCCAGCAGTGCGGGACAGACATACAATGAGCAGTTCTTC. Its translation: CASSAGQTYNEQFF.

V is TRBV7-3 and J is TRBJ2-7; D is possibly TRBD1 (6 bases). Germline CDR1 SGHTA, CDR2 FQGTGA. The CDR3 spans 14 residues. The V end lost 3 bases, the J end lost 1 base, and 10 bases lay between the germline ends. CDR3 protein: CASSLTGTSYEQYF. For the CDR3, the DNA is TGTGCCAGCAGCTTGACAGGCACATCCTACGAGCAGTACTTC.

This clone was seen once. V is TRBV11-2 and J is TRBJ2-1, with TRBD2 matching over 8 bases. This CDR3 is 15 amino acids long. With V trimmed by 1 base and J by 8 bases, 7 bases remained unmatched. Looked up from germline, CDR1 is SGHAT and CDR2 is FQNNGV. In DNA, the CDR3 is TGTGCCAGCAGCTTAGGTCCAGCTAGCGGGTATGAGCAGTTCTTC. Protein product: CASSLGPASGYEQFF.